The 9 T cell receptor beta chains below were found in one sample sequenced in a study of vaccination and CD4 T cells after COVID-19. Treatment here: roughly 10-day PBMC culture with coronavirus spike peptide pools or control peptides (ViraFEST assay). Their target antigens are unknown. Cultured CD4+ T cell DNA was sequenced using the Oncomine TCR Beta short-read assay. TCRdb called the PCR reads again in MiXCR, with one record for every CDR3 protein. The sample records 8,000 or so distinct CDR3 sequences, 60% to 75% being singletons. Specimen: CD4+ T cells from blood, cultured in vitro. The source of these receptors is a human donor who had recovered from COVID-19.

The chain combines TRBV28 with TRBJ1-6, with D tentatively TRBD1 (6 bases). Germline V gene lookup returns CDR1 MDHEN and CDR2 SYDVKM. The CDR3 is made up of 15 amino acids. V lost 6 bases, J lost 14 bases, and 23 bases lay in between. The CDR3 nucleotides are TGTGCCAGCAGCTCAGCCGGGACAACGACCTTGACCCTCCACTTT. It translates to CASSSAGTTTLTLHF. Full variable domain (outside the CDR3, taken from reference TRBV28 and TRBJ1-6): DVKVTQSSRYLVKRTGEKVFLECVQDMDHENMFWYRQDPGLGLRLIYFSYDVKMKEKGDIPEGYSVSREKKERFSLILESASTNQTSMYLCASSSAGTTTLTLHFGNGTRLTVT.

This clonotype has a handful of counts. CDR3 amino acids: CASKGNTEAFF. In DNA form, the CDR3 reads TGTGCCAGTAAGGGGAACACTGAAGCTTTCTTT. This rearrangement joins TRBV19 to TRBJ1-1; D uncertain. CDR1 is LNHDA, CDR2 SQIVND, per germline (reference sequence). V was cut by 7 bases and J by 1 base, with 4 bases left in between. This CDR3 has 11 amino acids.

The chain carries TRBV6-2 or TRBV6-3 and TRBJ1-2, with D tentatively TRBD1 (5 bases). The CDR3 length is 14 residues. Germline-derived CDR1 and CDR2 are MNHEY and SVGEGT. V dropped 3 bases and J dropped 4 bases, with 12 bases sitting between them. The CDR3 sequence is CASSYGGTSYGYTF. CDR3 coding DNA: TGTGCCAGCAGTTATGGGGGGACCAGCTATGGCTACACCTTC.

The gene calls are TRBV7-8 and TRBJ2-7, with D tentatively TRBD1 or TRBD2 (5 bases each). This CDR3 contains 14 residues. Between the trimmed V and J ends, which lost 4 bases and 3 bases, there was a span of 13 bases. Germline CDR1 SGHVS, CDR2 FQNEAQ. The CDR3 loop is CASSWDLSIYEQYF. CDR3 in DNA: TGTGCCAGCAGCTGGGACCTTTCTATCTACGAGCAGTACTTC.

V is TRBV2 and J is TRBJ1-2; possibly TRBD1 for D (5 bases). V was shortened by 4 bases and J by 1 base, with 7 bases between the two germline ends. Germline V gene lookup returns CDR1 SNHLY and CDR2 FYNNEI. The CDR3 extends over 13 amino acids. The CDR3 DNA follows: TGTGCCAGCAGTGTGGGGGTTAACTATGGCTACACCTTC. This gives the protein CASSVGVNYGYTF.

This chain uses TRBV3-1 with TRBJ1-2, with TRBD1 identical over 10 bases. In germline, CDR1 is LGHDT, CDR2 YNNKEL (reference sequence). CDR3 length: 13 amino acids. The trim removed 1 base at V and 14 bases at J, leaving 7 bases unmatched. CDR3 DNA sequence: TGTGCCAGCAGCCAAGCGAGGGGACAGGGGTATACCTTC. This translates into CASSQARGQGYTF.

The chain combines TRBV5-1 with TRBJ1-5; 8 nucleotides agree with TRBD1. With 0 bases clipped from V and 8 bases from J, the junction kept 7 bases outside the gene matches. The germline CDR1 and CDR2 sequences are SGHRS and YFSETQ. The CDR3 covers 15 residues. The CDR3 loop is CASSLERQGQEPQHF. The CDR3, as DNA: TGCGCCAGCAGCTTGGAACGACAGGGGCAGGAGCCCCAGCATTTT.

V gene TRBV27 combines with J gene TRBJ1-1, with 11 bases that match TRBD1. J gave up 0 bases and V 5 bases, and 8 bases lay outside the gene matches. CDR1 is MNHEY, CDR2 SMNVEV, per germline (reference sequence). The CDR3 has 17 amino acids. CDR3 DNA sequence: TGTGCCAGCAGTCCCCGGACAGGGGGCGGCTTGAACACTGAAGCTTTCTTT. This translates into CASSPRTGGGLNTEAFF.

This chain joins TRBV14 and TRBJ2-7; D gene uncertain. Germline-derived CDR1 and CDR2 are SGHDN and FVKESK. V gave up 0 bases and J gave up 3 bases, with 6 bases separating them. This CDR3 has 13 residues. The CDR3 sequence: CASSQETFYEQYF. Here the CDR3 DNA reads TGTGCCAGCAGCCAAGAAACCTTCTACGAGCAGTACTTC.